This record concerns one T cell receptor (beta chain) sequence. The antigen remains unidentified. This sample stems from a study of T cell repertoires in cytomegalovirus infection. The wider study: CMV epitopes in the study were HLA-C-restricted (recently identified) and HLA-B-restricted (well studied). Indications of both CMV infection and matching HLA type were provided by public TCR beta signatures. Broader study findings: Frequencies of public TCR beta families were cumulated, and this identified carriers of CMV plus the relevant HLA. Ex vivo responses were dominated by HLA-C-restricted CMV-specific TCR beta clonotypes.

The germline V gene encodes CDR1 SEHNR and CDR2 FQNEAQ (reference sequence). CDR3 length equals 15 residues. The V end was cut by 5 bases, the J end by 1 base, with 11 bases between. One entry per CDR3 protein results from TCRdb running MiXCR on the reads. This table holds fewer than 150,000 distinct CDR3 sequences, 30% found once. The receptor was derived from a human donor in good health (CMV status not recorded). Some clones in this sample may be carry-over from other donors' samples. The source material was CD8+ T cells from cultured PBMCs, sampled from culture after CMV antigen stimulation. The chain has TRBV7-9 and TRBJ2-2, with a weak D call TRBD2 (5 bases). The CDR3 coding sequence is TGTGCCAGCAGCGCTAGCTCGGGGAACACCGGGGAGCTGTTTTTT. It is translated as CASSASSGNTGELFF.